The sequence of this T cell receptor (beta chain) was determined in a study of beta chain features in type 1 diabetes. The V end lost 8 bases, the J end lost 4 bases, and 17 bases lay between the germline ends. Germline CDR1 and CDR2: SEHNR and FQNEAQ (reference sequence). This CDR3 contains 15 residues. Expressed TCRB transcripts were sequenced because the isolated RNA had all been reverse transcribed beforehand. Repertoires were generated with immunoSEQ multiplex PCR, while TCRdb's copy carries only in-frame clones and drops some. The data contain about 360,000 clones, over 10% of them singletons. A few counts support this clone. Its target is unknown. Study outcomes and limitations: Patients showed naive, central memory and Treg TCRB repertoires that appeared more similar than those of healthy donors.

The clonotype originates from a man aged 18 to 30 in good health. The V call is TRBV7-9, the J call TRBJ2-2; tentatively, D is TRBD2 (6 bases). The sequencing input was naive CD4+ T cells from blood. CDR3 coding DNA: TGTGCCAGCGGAAAGGTACCGGAGGGCACCGGGGAGCTGTTTTTT. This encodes CASGKVPEGTGELFF.